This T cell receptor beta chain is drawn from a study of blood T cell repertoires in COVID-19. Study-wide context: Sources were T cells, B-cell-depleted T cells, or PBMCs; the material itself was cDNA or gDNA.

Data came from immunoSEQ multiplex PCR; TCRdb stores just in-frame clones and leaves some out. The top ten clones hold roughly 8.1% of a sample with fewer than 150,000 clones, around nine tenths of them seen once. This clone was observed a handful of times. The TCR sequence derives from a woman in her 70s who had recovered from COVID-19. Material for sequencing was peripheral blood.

In nucleotides, the CDR3 is TGTGCCAGCAGTGAGCGGAGCACAGAGACCCAGTACTTC. It yields the protein CASSERSTETQYF. V and J are TRBV2 and TRBJ2-5; unclear D gene. Germline V gene lookup returns CDR1 SNHLY and CDR2 FYNNEI. There are 13 residues in the CDR3. V was shortened by 3 bases and J by 4 bases, with 9 bases between the two germline ends.